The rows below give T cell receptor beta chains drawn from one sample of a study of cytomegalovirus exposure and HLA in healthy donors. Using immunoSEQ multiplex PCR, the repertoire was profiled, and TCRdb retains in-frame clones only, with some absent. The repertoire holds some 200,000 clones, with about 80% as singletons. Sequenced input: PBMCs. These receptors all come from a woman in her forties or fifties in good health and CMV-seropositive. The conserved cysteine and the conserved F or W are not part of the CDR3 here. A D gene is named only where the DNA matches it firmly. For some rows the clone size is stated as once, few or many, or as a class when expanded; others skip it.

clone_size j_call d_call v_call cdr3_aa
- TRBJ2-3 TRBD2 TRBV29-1 SSSSGVGKPDTQY
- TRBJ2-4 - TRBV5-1 ASSSGQGGGKNIQY
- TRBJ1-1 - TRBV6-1 ASTERVGANTEAF
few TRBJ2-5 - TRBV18 ASSPARFQETQY
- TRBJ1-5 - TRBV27 ASSQDTPTGNQPQH
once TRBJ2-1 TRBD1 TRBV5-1 ASSSPGQGYNEQF
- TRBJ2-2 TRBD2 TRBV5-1 ASRTGLAIANTGELF
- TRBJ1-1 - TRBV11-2 ASSLDFVRNTEAF
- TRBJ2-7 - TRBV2 ASSGGVQQY
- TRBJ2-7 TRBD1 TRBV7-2 ASSLVGRGRNEQY
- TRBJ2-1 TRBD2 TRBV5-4 ASSLVTSGGRYNEQF
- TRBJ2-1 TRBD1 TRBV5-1 ASSLSGQGPSEQF
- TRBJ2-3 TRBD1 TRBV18 ASSPPNQGGTDTQY
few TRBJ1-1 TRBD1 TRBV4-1 ASRPTGGSNTEAF
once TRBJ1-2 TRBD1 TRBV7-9 ASSFDWTGANYGYT
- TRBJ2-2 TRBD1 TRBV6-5 ASRTGTGTGELF
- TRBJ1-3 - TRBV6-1 ASSMGFPSGNTIY
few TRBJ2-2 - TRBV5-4 ASSLETRRSGELF
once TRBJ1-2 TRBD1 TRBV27 ASSPKGQVINYGYT
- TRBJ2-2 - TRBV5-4 ASSGKTGELF
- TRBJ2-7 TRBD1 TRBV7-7 ASSSPGQGAHEQY
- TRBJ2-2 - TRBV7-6 ASRPLTTSNTGELF
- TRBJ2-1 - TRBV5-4 ASSSAVGGLVDEQF
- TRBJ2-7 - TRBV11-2 ASTNTGGREQY
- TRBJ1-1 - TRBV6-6 ASSTGGGTRQAF
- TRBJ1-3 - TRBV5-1 ASSLGHAGGDTIY
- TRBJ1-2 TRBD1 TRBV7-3 ASSPGDRGNYGYT
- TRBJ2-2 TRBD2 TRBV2 ASSTTSGGELV
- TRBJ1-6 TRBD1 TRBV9 ASSAQGQEKSPLH
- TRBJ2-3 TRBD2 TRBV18 ASSPEWGGGTDTQY
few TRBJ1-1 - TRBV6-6 ASTSRSLGNTEAF
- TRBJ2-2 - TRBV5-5 ASSLVASGVLF
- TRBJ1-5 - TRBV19 ASNRFGTGLGSNQPQH
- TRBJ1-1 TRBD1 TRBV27 ASSSRGLGTEAF
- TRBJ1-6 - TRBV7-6 ASSLANEDSPLH
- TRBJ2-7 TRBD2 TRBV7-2 ASSSTSGGGSYEQY
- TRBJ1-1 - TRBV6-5 ASSQLSGAPRAF
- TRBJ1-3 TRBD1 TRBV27 ASSPVGGFGNTIY
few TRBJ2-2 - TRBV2 ASTLYRDGELF
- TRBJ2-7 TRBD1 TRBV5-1 ASSLGQGEQY
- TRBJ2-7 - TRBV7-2 ASSPRTGYEQY
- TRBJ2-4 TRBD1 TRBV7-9 ASSPRTGGGLDIQY
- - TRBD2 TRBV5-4 ASSTRTSGTNTYEQY
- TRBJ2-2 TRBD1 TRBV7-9 ASSPVGTGPGELF
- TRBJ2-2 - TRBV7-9 ASSSLVNTGELF
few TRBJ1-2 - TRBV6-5 ASSQTGQTYGYT
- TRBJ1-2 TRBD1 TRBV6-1 ASSGDRGQANYGYT
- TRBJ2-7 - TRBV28 ASSLDTSYEQY
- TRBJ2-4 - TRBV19 ASSITGSAVAKNIQY
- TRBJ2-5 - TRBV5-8 ASSHDSRETQY
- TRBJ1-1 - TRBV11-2 ASSPPGGAEAF
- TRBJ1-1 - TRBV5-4 ASSYWGPRTEAF
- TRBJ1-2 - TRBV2 ASSDSLRAYGYT
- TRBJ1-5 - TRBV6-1 ASSDRGNQPQH
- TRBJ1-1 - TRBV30 AWSVRGDTEAF
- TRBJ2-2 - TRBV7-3 ASSSGVDTGELF
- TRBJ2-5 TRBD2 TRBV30 AWEREERAGATQY
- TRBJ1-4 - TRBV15 ATSRDLNEKLF
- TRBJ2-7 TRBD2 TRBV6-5 ASSYKASGGYEQY